The rows below give T cell receptor beta chains drawn from one sample of a study of T cells in Graves' hyperthyroidism and ophthalmopathy. Each CDR3 protein gets one entry after TCRdb re-called the multiplex PCR reads with MiXCR. Counted here are 650,000 to 850,000 distinct CDR3 sequences, over 15% occurring once; the ten biggest clones make up roughly 17%. Sequenced sample: blood. These receptors were collected from a woman aged 45 to 65 with Graves' hyperthyroidism that later progressed to Graves' ophthalmopathy. Both conserved end residues are part of each CDR3. The D gene is left open where the match is weak. Expanded clones get a size class; other rows say once, few or many, or leave the size out.

TRBJ2-5 many NA TRBV5-1 CASSNSGETQYF TGCGCCAGCTCGAACTCCGGGGAGACCCAGTACTTC
TRBJ2-7 NA NA TRBV9 CASSVGAPGFEQYF TGTGCCAGCAGCGTAGGGGCTCCGGGGTTCGAGCAGTACTTC
TRBJ2-2 few NA TRBV12-3/TRBV12-4 CASSSPPLGTGELFF TGTGCCAGCAGTTCCCCCCCCCTGGGGACCGGGGAGCTGTTTTTT
TRBJ1-3 few NA TRBV20-1 CSARGQGNTIYF TGCAGTGCTAGAGGACAAGGAAACACCATATATTTT
TRBJ2-1 few TRBD2 TRBV20-1 CSARFDVYPSGGSYNEQFF TGCAGTGCTAGATTTGACGTTTATCCCAGCGGGGGCTCCTACAATGAGCAGTTCTTC
TRBJ1-5 few NA TRBV20-1 CSARESRGPNQPQHF TGCAGTGCTAGAGAAAGTAGAGGGCCCAATCAGCCCCAGCATTTT
TRBJ1-2 few TRBD1 TRBV7-8 CASSLQGDRGDGYTF TGTGCCAGCAGCCTCCAGGGGGACAGGGGTGATGGCTACACCTTC
TRBJ1-1 NA NA TRBV6-1 CASGPGTEAFF TGTGCCAGTGGGCCGGGGACTGAAGCTTTCTTT
TRBJ1-2 many NA TRBV6-6 CASSYRDRPDGYTF TGTGCCAGCAGTTACAGGGACCGACCAGATGGCTACACCTTC
TRBJ2-5 once NA TRBV12-3/TRBV12-4 CASSFGGGLETQYF TGTGCCAGCAGTTTCGGGGGTGGCTTAGAGACCCAGTACTTC
TRBJ2-2 many NA TRBV5-1 CASSLEAGANTGELFF TGCGCCAGCAGCTTGGAGGCAGGAGCGAACACCGGGGAGCTGTTTTTT
TRBJ2-5 NA TRBD2 TRBV11-3 CANSLSGAQTQYF TGTGCCAACAGCTTAAGCGGGGCACAGACCCAGTACTTC
TRBJ1-4 many TRBD1 TRBV3-1 CASSQGDREDREKLFF TGTGCCAGCAGCCAAGGGGACAGGGAGGATCGTGAAAAACTGTTTTTT
TRBJ1-1 many NA TRBV30 CAWIIPRGMNTEAFF TGTGCCTGGATTATCCCCAGAGGGATGAACACTGAAGCTTTCTTT
TRBJ2-7 NA NA TRBV5-1 CASSLVPGAPYEQYF TGCGCCAGCAGCTTGGTTCCAGGGGCCCCCTACGAGCAGTACTTC
TRBJ2-6 few TRBD2 TRBV20-1 CSARVGGSSGANVLTF TGCAGTGCTAGAGTAGGCGGGAGCTCTGGGGCCAACGTCCTGACTTTC
TRBJ1-1 many NA TRBV2 CASSESGGRVYTEAFF TGTGCCAGCAGTGAGTCGGGGGGGCGCGTGTACACTGAAGCTTTCTTT
TRBJ1-2 NA NA TRBV6-1 CATQSDSHYGYTF TGTGCCACCCAATCAGACTCGCACTATGGCTACACCTTC
TRBJ2-4 NA NA TRBV6-1 CASSEWPPEKNIQYF TGTGCCAGCAGTGAATGGCCTCCGGAGAAAAACATTCAGTACTTC
TRBJ1-5 many NA TRBV2 CASTGLSNQPQHF TGTGCCAGCACGGGGTTGAGCAATCAGCCCCAGCATTTT
TRBJ2-5 many NA TRBV3-1 CASSQGRLNGQETQYF TGTGCCAGCAGCCAAGGGCGACTAAATGGCCAAGAGACCCAGTACTTC
TRBJ1-2 once NA TRBV9 CASSVQHYGYTF TGTGCCAGCAGCGTACAGCATTATGGCTACACCTTC
TRBJ1-5 NA TRBD1 TRBV27 CASSDRVPTSYSNQPQHF TGTGCCAGCAGCGACAGGGTCCCGACGTCTTATAGCAATCAGCCCCAGCATTTT
TRBJ1-6 few NA TRBV6-1 CASSYYNGGSPLHF TGTGCCAGCAGTTATTATAACGGGGGTTCACCCCTCCACTTT
TRBJ1-4 few TRBD1 TRBV25-1 CASSEPGQGGEKLFF TGTGCCAGCAGTGAACCAGGACAGGGTGGCGAAAAACTGTTTTTT
TRBJ1-1 many NA TRBV27 CASSLFYGTGEAFF TGTGCCAGCAGTTTATTTTACGGAACTGGAGAAGCTTTCTTT
TRBJ2-7 many TRBD2 TRBV20-1 CSARDGKPGLDVEQYF TGCAGTGCTAGAGACGGGAAACCGGGACTAGATGTCGAGCAGTACTTC
TRBJ2-3 NA TRBD2 TRBV15 CATRRGLNTDTQYF TGTGCCACCAGGCGGGGACTAAACACAGATACGCAGTATTTT
TRBJ1-4 NA NA TRBV5-8 CASSFGQTTNEKLFF TGTGCCAGCAGCTTCGGACAGACAACTAATGAAAAACTGTTTTTT
TRBJ1-2 NA TRBD1 TRBV6-5 CASSYSHSRDRQGIYGYTF TGTGCCAGCAGTTACTCTCATTCCAGAGACCGACAGGGGATCTATGGCTACACCTTC
TRBJ2-7 NA TRBD1 TRBV6-1 CASSTRDRGYEQHF TGTGCCAGCAGCACCCGGGACAGGGGGTACGAGCAGCACTTC
TRBJ2-2 many TRBD1 TRBV6-1 CASRKTGGGYTGELFF TGTGCCAGCAGAAAAACAGGGGGTGGTTACACCGGGGAGCTGTTTTTT
TRBJ2-1 few NA TRBV20-1 CSAEGPGMDDEQFF TGCAGTGCTGAGGGCCCAGGAATGGACGATGAGCAGTTCTTC
TRBJ1-1 many TRBD1 TRBV6-1 CASNLQGARTEAFF TGTGCCAGCAACCTACAGGGGGCAAGGACTGAAGCTTTCTTT
TRBJ2-1 many TRBD2 TRBV11-2 CASSWGLAGGRNEQFF TGTGCCAGCAGCTGGGGACTAGCGGGGGGGAGGAATGAGCAGTTCTTC
TRBJ1-1 many NA TRBV7-9 CASSSTLGGRNTEAFF TGTGCCAGCAGCTCAACACTCGGGGGGAGGAACACTGAAGCTTTCTTT
TRBJ2-1 many NA TRBV7-9 CACNNMTDNEQFF TGTGCTTGCAACAATATGACAGACAATGAGCAGTTCTTC
TRBJ2-3 NA NA TRBV24-1 CATEAGILGVDTQYF TGTGCCACCGAAGCAGGGATCCTGGGGGTAGATACGCAGTATTTT
TRBJ2-3 many TRBD2 TRBV7-8 CASSLVGTSAKATQYF TGTGCCAGCAGCTTAGTGGGGACTAGCGCCAAAGCTACGCAGTATTTT
TRBJ1-1 NA NA TRBV19 CASSPGKGNTEAFF TGTGCCAGTAGTCCCGGGAAGGGGAACACTGAAGCTTTCTTT
TRBJ1-1 NA NA TRBV5-1 CASKEQGWGETEAFF TGCGCCAGCAAGGAACAGGGCTGGGGGGAGACTGAAGCTTTCTTT
TRBJ1-1 many NA TRBV5-8 CASRSDVAEAFF TGTGCCAGCAGAAGCGACGTAGCCGAAGCTTTCTTT
TRBJ2-5 many TRBD2 TRBV5-5 CASSLVGSGGAETQYF TGTGCCAGCAGCTTGGTGGGTAGCGGGGGGGCGGAGACCCAGTACTTC
TRBJ2-1 NA NA TRBV27 CASSLPSIGEQFF TGTGCCAGCAGTCTCCCAAGCATAGGTGAGCAGTTCTTC
TRBJ1-5 many TRBD1 TRBV3-1 CASGDRGEQPQHF TGTGCCAGCGGGGACAGGGGAGAACAGCCCCAGCATTTT
TRBJ1-5 many NA TRBV3-1 CASSQRAGLSNQPQHF TGTGCCAGCAGCCAAAGGGCAGGGTTAAGCAATCAGCCCCAGCATTTT
TRBJ2-1 NA NA TRBV7-6 CASSLERAPSSYNEQFF TGTGCCAGCAGCTTAGAGCGGGCCCCTAGCTCCTACAATGAGCAGTTCTTC
TRBJ1-4 NA NA TRBV27 CASSPALFSEKLFF TGTGCCAGCAGTCCCGCCTTGTTCAGTGAAAAACTGTTTTTT
TRBJ1-2 many NA TRBV3-1 CASSQGGRGYTF TGTGCCAGCAGCCAAGGAGGTCGTGGCTACACCTTC
TRBJ1-1 many TRBD1 TRBV2 CAREGALLNTEAFF TGTGCACGAGAGGGGGCCTTGTTGAACACTGAAGCTTTCTTT
TRBJ1-5 many NA TRBV12-3/TRBV12-4 CASSLDTDLNQPQHF TGTGCCAGCAGTTTGGACACCGATCTCAATCAGCCCCAGCATTTT